This T cell receptor (beta chain) was found in a study of cytomegalovirus exposure and HLA in healthy donors. Points from the study as a whole: Association with HLA alleles at 0.05 false discovery rate was found for around 15,000 TCR beta sequences in a later analysis. Investigators reported around 150 TCR beta chains as tied to cytomegalovirus.

The CDR3 covers 12 residues. The germline V gene encodes CDR1 MNHEY and CDR2 SMNVEV (reference sequence). V was trimmed by 7 bases and J by 7 bases, leaving 11 bases between them. As concerns this clone: Its antigen remains unknown.

It was with 60 Vbeta and 13 Jbeta primers that the PCR ran. TCRdb keeps only in-frame clones here, not all; method: immunoSEQ multiplex PCR. Of over 100,000 clones in the sample, approximately 74% are singletons; the top ten hold around 7.2%. The sample was PBMCs. This receptor was taken from a male donor in good health and CMV-seronegative. The rearrangement joins TRBV27 to TRBJ1-5; D might be TRBD1 (6 bases). The CDR3 spells CASKRGSQPQHF. CDR3 in DNA: TGTGCCAGCAAAAGGGGGAGCCAGCCCCAGCATTTT.